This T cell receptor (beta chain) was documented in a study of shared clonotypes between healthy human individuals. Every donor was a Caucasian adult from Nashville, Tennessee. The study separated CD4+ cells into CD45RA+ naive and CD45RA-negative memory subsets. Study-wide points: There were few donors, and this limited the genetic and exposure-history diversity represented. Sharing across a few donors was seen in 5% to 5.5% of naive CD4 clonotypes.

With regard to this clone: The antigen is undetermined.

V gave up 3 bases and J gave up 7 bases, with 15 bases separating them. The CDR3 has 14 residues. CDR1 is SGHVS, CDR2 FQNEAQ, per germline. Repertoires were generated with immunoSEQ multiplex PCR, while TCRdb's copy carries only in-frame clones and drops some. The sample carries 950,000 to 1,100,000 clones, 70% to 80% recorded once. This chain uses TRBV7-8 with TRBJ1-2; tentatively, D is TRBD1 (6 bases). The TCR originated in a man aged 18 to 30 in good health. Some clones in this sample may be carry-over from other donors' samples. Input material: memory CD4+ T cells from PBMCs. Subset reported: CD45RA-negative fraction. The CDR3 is CASSFEQGTGGYTF. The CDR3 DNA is TGTGCCAGCAGCTTTGAGCAGGGGACGGGTGGCTACACCTTC.